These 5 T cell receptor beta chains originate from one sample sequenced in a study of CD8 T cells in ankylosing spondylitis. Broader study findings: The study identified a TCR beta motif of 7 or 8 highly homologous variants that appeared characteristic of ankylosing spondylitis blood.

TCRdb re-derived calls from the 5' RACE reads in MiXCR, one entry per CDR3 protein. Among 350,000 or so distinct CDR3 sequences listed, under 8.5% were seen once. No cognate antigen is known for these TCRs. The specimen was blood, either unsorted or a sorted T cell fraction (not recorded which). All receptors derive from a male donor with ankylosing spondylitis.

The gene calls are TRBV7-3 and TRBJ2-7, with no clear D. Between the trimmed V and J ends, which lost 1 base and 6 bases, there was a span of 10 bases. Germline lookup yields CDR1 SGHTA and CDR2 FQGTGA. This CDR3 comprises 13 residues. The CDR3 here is CASSLNPLGEQYF. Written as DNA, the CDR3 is TGTGCCAGCAGCTTAAACCCTTTGGGCGAGCAGTACTTC.

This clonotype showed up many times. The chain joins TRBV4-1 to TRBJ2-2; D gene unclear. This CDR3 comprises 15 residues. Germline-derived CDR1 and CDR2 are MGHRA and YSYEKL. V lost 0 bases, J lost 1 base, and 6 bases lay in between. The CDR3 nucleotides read TGCGCCAGCAGCCAAGAGAGCTTGAACACCGGGGAGCTGTTTTTT. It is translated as CASSQESLNTGELFF.

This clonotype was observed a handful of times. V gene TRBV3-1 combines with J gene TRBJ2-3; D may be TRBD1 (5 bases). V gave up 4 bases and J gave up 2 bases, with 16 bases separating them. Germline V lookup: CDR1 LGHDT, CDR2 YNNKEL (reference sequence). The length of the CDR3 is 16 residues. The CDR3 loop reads CASSLLTVPHTDTQYF. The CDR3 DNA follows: TGTGCCAGCAGCCTCCTGACAGTTCCTCACACAGATACGCAGTATTTT.

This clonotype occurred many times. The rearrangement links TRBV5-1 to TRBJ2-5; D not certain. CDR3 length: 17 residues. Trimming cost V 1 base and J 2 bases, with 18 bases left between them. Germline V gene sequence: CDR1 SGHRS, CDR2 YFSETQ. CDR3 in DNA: TGCGCCAGCAGCTTGAGGAGTGGAGAGACAATTCAAGAGACCCAGTACTTC. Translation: CASSLRSGETIQETQYF.

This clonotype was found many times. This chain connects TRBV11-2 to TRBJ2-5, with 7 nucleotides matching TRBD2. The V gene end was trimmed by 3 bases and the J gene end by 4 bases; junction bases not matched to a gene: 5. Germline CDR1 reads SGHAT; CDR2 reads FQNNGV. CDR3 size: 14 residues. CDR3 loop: CASSFGAGRETQYF. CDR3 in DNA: TGTGCCAGCAGCTTCGGAGCGGGACGAGAGACCCAGTACTTC.